The clone carrying this T cell receptor (beta chain) rates as large (0.1 to 1%). V shed 7 bases, J shed 6 bases, and the junction held 20 bases outside the gene matches. Germline loops: CDR1 SQVTM, CDR2 ANQGSEA. The CDR3 has 17 residues. Peripheral blood genomic DNA, not sorted cells or RNA, was the template. The entry originates in a study of T cell repertoires in aging, cancer and after chemotherapy. TRB rearrangements spanning V, D and J were amplified using mixed TRB-A/B primers. TCRdb re-called the multiplex PCR reads with MiXCR, one entry per CDR3 protein. The table includes 1,500 to 2,000 distinct CDR3 sequences, 40% detected once.

This chain links TRBV29-1 with TRBJ1-2; 10 bases agree with TRBD1. The sequencing input was blood. The TCR was taken from a human donor with a solid tumor. The CDR3 nucleotides read TGCAGCGCCGACCGGTGGACAGGGGGTGGTCTCATAGATGGCTACACCTTC. It specifies CSADRWTGGGLIDGYTF.